Shown below are 17 T cell receptor beta chains from a single sample sequenced in a study of cytomegalovirus exposure and HLA in healthy donors. Primers: 60 Vbeta forward and 13 Jbeta reverse. Using immunoSEQ multiplex PCR, the repertoire was profiled, and TCRdb retains in-frame clones only, with some absent. Counted here are more than 55,000 clones, approximately 80% occurring once; the ten biggest clones make up around 4%. Specimen: PBMCs. All receptors derive from a man aged 25 to 45 in good health and CMV-seronegative.

This clone was seen more than once but under ten times. The chain has TRBV6-6 and TRBJ1-5, with D unclear. Germline assignment: CDR1 MNHNY and CDR2 SVGAGI (reference sequence). Trimming shortened V by 6 bases and J by 0 bases, and 6 bases separated the two germline ends. This CDR3 comprises 13 residues. The CDR3 region has the DNA TGTGCCAGCAGGGCATATAGCAATCAGCCCCAGCATTTT. It translates to CASRAYSNQPQHF.

This sequence joins TRBV11-1 and TRBJ2-7; 11 nucleotides match TRBD1. CDR3 length equals 15 residues. Germline V gene sequence: CDR1 SGHAT, CDR2 FQDESV (reference sequence). J was trimmed by 1 base and V by 3 bases; bases with no gene match: 2. In DNA, the CDR3 is TGTGCCAGCAGCTTGGACAGGGGGCGATCCTACGAGCAGTACTTC. Its translation is CASSLDRGRSYEQYF.

The chain couples TRBV4-1 to TRBJ1-3, with a weak D call TRBD1 (5 bases). This CDR3 is 16 amino acids long. CDR1 and CDR2 (germline): MGHRA, YSYEKL. The V end lost 0 bases, the J end lost 0 bases, and 9 bases lay between the germline ends. CDR3 sequence reads: CASSQDAQASGNTIYF. CDR3 nucleotides: TGCGCCAGCAGCCAAGATGCACAGGCCTCTGGAAACACCATATATTTT.

The table lists this clone with a count of one. The chain is built from TRBV7-2 and TRBJ1-3; no clear D gene. Germline V gene lookup returns CDR1 SGHTA and CDR2 FQGNSA. The germline V and J ends were trimmed by 5 bases and 2 bases, with 13 bases remaining between them. This CDR3 has 15 amino acids. For the CDR3, the DNA is TGTGCCAGCAGCAGCACCGGGTCGGCTGGAAACACCATATATTTT. Protein product: CASSSTGSAGNTIYF.

The rearrangement uses TRBV6-6 and TRBJ2-1; D unresolved. The CDR3 has 11 residues. Germline-derived CDR1 and CDR2 are MNHNY and SVGAGI (reference sequence). Trimming stripped 5 bases from V and 8 bases from J, with 7 bases between. The chain's CDR3 is CASSKPDEQFF. The CDR3 region has the DNA TGTGCCAGCAGTAAACCGGATGAGCAGTTCTTC.

The chain recombines TRBV5-4 with TRBJ2-5, with 10 bases fitting TRBD2. This CDR3 has 15 amino acids. The germline gives CDR1 SGHNT, CDR2 YYREEE (reference sequence). The trim removed 4 bases at V and 2 bases at J, leaving 5 bases unmatched. The CDR3 DNA is TGTGCCAGCAGCCCCACTAGCGGGACTCAAGAGACCCAGTACTTC. Translated, it gives CASSPTSGTQETQYF.

This sequence joins TRBV7-9 and TRBJ2-7; D might be TRBD1 (5 bases). With 5 bases removed from V and 6 bases from J, the gap between germline ends came to 14 bases. The CDR3 consists of 13 residues. The germline CDR1 and CDR2 sequences are SEHNR and FQNEAQ (reference sequence). DNA of the CDR3: TGTGCCAGCAGCGTGCAGGGTTATTCCGAGCAGTACTTC. This encodes CASSVQGYSEQYF.

The chain recombines TRBV4-3 with TRBJ2-3; D perhaps matches TRBD2 (6 bases). Germline CDR1 reads LGHNA; CDR2 reads YSLEER. The CDR3 has 16 residues. Trimming pared 1 base from V and 2 bases from J, leaving 13 bases between. The CDR3 reads CASSQGESGHTDTQYF. CDR3 nucleotides: TGCGCCAGCAGCCAAGGGGAAAGCGGGCACACAGATACGCAGTATTTT.

J is TRBJ2-2 and V is TRBV4-1, with TRBD1 as a possible D gene (6 bases). The V end lost 4 bases, the J end lost 5 bases, and 11 bases lay between the germline ends. The CDR3 length is 14 residues. The germline V gene encodes CDR1 MGHRA and CDR2 YSYEKL. The CDR3 nucleotides read TGCGCCAGCAGCCGGCCCACAGGGACCGGGGAGCTGTTTTTT. Translated: CASSRPTGTGELFF.

This chain uses TRBV6-4 with TRBJ2-1; 10 positions agree with TRBD1. CDR3 size: 15 residues. V trimming: 7 bases; J trimming: 6 bases; junction bases outside the gene matches: 9. Per germline, CDR1 MRHNA and CDR2 SNTAGT. The CDR3 DNA reads TGTGCCAGCAAGCGCCTCCGGGACAGGGGCAATGAGCAGTTCTTC. Translating it yields CASKRLRDRGNEQFF.

The chain is built from TRBV11-2 and TRBJ2-4; 8 bases agree with TRBD1. V shed 5 bases, J shed 3 bases, and the junction held 12 bases outside the gene matches. The CDR3 runs to 17 residues. The germline CDR1 and CDR2 sequences are SGHAT and FQNNGV. CDR3 sequence: CASSAGGAELDKNIQYF. The CDR3 nucleotides are TGTGCCAGCAGCGCAGGGGGCGCAGAGTTGGACAAAAACATTCAGTACTTC.

J is TRBJ2-7 and V is TRBV7-9; D is uncertain. The CDR3 loop spans 14 amino acids. Germline values: CDR1 SEHNR, CDR2 FQNEAQ (reference sequence). Deletions cut 3 bases from V and 2 bases from J, with 11 bases between. The CDR3 DNA follows: TGTGCCAGCAGCTTCACGCTTAGCCCCTACGAGCAGTACTTC. It codes for CASSFTLSPYEQYF.

A few counts support this clone. The rearrangement joins TRBV10-3 to TRBJ1-5, with D perhaps TRBD1 (6 bases). Germline CDR1 is ENHRY and CDR2 is SYGVKD. The CDR3 contains 13 residues. The V gene lost 4 bases and the J gene lost 3 bases, with 7 bases spanning the gap. The CDR3 loop reads CAISGQANQPQHF. The CDR3 DNA reads TGTGCCATCAGTGGACAGGCCAATCAGCCCCAGCATTTT.

The V gene is TRBV19, the J gene TRBJ2-1; no clear D gene. With 4 bases removed from V and 4 bases from J, the gap between germline ends came to 2 bases. Germline lookup yields CDR1 LNHDA and CDR2 SQIVND (reference sequence). This CDR3 contains 11 residues. CDR3 sequence: CASSTYNEQFF. DNA of the CDR3: TGTGCCAGTAGTACATACAATGAGCAGTTCTTC.

The chain employs TRBV2 and TRBJ2-2, with 8 bases lining up with TRBD2. V lost 6 bases to trimming and J lost 4 bases; unmatched junction nucleotides: 7. Germline loops: CDR1 SNHLY, CDR2 FYNNEI. This CDR3 spans 15 amino acids. CDR3 protein: CASRQAGASTGELFF. In DNA form, the CDR3 reads TGTGCCAGCAGGCAAGCGGGAGCTAGCACCGGGGAGCTGTTTTTT.

The chain joins TRBV6-4 to TRBJ2-1, with TRBD1 identical over 7 bases. Trimming removed 0 bases from V and 3 bases from J; junction bases left unmatched: 2. Germline CDR1 reads MRHNA; CDR2 reads SNTAGT. The CDR3 length is 15 residues. CDR3 loop: CASSDSAGGYNEQFF. The DNA of the CDR3 is TGTGCCAGCAGTGACTCGGCAGGGGGCTACAATGAGCAGTTCTTC.

This chain joins TRBV28 and TRBJ1-1; TRBD1 matches 9 bases. The CDR3 is 13 residues long. V was clipped by 3 bases and J by 4 bases; unmatched bases: 0. In germline, CDR1 is MDHEN, CDR2 SYDVKM. The CDR3 nucleotides read TGTGCCAGCAGTTTGACAGGGGGCACTGAAGCTTTCTTT. It codes for CASSLTGGTEAFF.